The present T cell receptor beta chain was sequenced within a study of relationships among human T cell subsets. About this clonotype itself: What it recognizes is unknown.

Trimming stripped 2 bases from V and 14 bases from J, with 7 bases between. The CDR3 is 11 residues long. In germline, CDR1 is MDHEN, CDR2 SYDVKM. From mRNA, alpha and beta CDR3 regions were amplified using semiquantitative ARM-PCR. In ARM-PCR, communal superprimers followed tagged nested gene-specific primers for exponential amplification. TCRdb analysed the multiplex PCR reads with MiXCR anew, one entry per CDR3 protein. The sample yields about 8,900 distinct CDR3 sequences, 50% to 60% seen once. Whole-study results and caveats: Many CDR3s were shared across Th1, Th2 and regulatory subsets. Across seven subsets, gene usage, CDR3 length and N-additions did not differ significantly.

Anti-CD45RO beads selected memory T cells out of the CD45RA-negative fraction. The origin of this receptor is a man aged 40-55 years in good health. The sample comprised memory T cells sorted from blood. The V call is TRBV28, the J call TRBJ1-6; TRBD1 is a possible D gene (5 bases). CDR3 region: CASSLLTALHF. The CDR3 region has the DNA TGTGCCAGCAGTTTACTGACAGCCCTCCACTTT.